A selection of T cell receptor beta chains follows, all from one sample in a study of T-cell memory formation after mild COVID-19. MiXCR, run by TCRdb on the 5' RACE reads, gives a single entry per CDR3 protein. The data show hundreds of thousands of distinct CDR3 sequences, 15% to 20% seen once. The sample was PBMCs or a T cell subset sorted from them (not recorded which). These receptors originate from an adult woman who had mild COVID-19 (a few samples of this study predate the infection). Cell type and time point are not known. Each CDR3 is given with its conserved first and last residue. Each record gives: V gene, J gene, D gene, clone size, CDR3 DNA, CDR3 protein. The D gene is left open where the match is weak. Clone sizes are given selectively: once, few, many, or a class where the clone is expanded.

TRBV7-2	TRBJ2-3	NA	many	TGTGCCAGCAGCCCAGGGGGGGCTAGCACAGATACGCAGTATTTT	CASSPGGASTDTQYF
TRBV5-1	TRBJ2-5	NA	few	TGCGCCAGCAGCGACGGAACAGGGTCGGAAGAGACCCAGTACTTC	CASSDGTGSEETQYF
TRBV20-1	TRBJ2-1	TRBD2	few	TGCAGTGCTAGAGTTTCGACTAGCGGACCCAATGAGCAGTTCTTC	CSARVSTSGPNEQFF
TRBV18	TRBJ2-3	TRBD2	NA	TGTGCCAGCGTGGGACTAAACACAGATACGCAGTATTTT	CASVGLNTDTQYF
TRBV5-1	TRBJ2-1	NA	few	TGCGCCAGCAGCTTGGGGGACCACAGCTCCTACAATGAGCAGTTCTTC	CASSLGDHSSYNEQFF
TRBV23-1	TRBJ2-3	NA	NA	TGCGCCAGCAGTACCCGAGAGGGGATGGGGACAGATACGCAGTATTTT	CASSTREGMGTDTQYF
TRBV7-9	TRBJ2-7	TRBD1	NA	TGTGCCAGCAGCTTCGGTACAGGGGGCTTCTACGAGCAGTACTTC	CASSFGTGGFYEQYF
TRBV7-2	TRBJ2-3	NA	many	TGTGCCAGCACCCACGCCTCCGGTAGCACAGATACGCAGTATTTT	CASTHASGSTDTQYF
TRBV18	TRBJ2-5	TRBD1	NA	TGTGCCAGCTCACCAGGACAGGTCGGGGAGACCCAGTACTTC	CASSPGQVGETQYF
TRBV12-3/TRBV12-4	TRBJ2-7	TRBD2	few	TGTGCCAGCAGCCCGACTAGCGGGGAAAACGAGCAGTACTTC	CASSPTSGENEQYF
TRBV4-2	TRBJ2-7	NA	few	TGTGCCAGCAGCCAAGATGTAGGTGCGAGTGGGGGACACGAGCAGTACTTC	CASSQDVGASGGHEQYF
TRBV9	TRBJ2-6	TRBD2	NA	TGTGCCAGCAGCCCCCGTTCGGCAGGGGGACTAGCAGACTCTGGGGCCAACGTCCTGACTTTC	CASSPRSAGGLADSGANVLTF
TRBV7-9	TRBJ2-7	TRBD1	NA	TGTGCCAGCTCGAAGCCAGACAGGGGGCAGGACGAGCAGTACTTC	CASSKPDRGQDEQYF
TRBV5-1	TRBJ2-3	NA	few	TGCGCCAGCCTCCCCTCCCCGGACACAGATACGCAGTATTTT	CASLPSPDTDTQYF
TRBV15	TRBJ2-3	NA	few	TGTGCCACCAGCAGAGGACAGATAAAAATCACAGATACGCAGTATTTT	CATSRGQIKITDTQYF
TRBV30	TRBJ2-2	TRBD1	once	TGTGCCTGGAGCCGGGGACAGGGGACCGGGGAGCTGTTTTTT	CAWSRGQGTGELFF
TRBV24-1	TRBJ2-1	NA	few	TGTGCCACCAGTGATTCTACAGTACCCTCCTACAATGAGCAGTTCTTC	CATSDSTVPSYNEQFF
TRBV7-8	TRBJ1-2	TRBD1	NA	TGTGCCAGCAGACCGACAGGGGCCTTAGGCTATGGCTACACCTTC	CASRPTGALGYGYTF
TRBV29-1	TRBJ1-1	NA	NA	TGCAGCGTTAAAGGACTCGGAACCCACCTGAACACTGAAGCTTTCTTT	CSVKGLGTHLNTEAFF
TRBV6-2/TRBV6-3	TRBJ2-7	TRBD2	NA	TGTGCCAGCGGCGGGGGAGGGTCCCCCTACGAGCAGTACTTC	CASGGGGSPYEQYF
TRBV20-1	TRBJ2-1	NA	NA	TGCAGTGCTAGATCCGGGACGGCCTCATACAATGAGCAGTTCTTC	CSARSGTASYNEQFF
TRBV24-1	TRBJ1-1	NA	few	TGTGCCACCAGTGAATCACAGGGAGGTTCAGCTGAAGCTTTCTTT	CATSESQGGSAEAFF
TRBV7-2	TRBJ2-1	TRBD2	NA	TGTGCCAGCAGCTCCGCCCGACTAGCGGGAGGTCGGGGAAATGAGCAGTTCTTC	CASSSARLAGGRGNEQFF
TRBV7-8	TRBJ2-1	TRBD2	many	TGCGCCAGCAGCCTCACGGGGGGCTACAATGAGCAGTTCTTC	CASSLTGGYNEQFF
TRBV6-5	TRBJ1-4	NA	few	TGTGCCAGCAGACCAAGGGGGGCAACTAATGAAAAACTGTTTTTT	CASRPRGATNEKLFF
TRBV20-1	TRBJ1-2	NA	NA	TGCAGTGCTAGAGAGAGTTCAGGGGCGAGGTACTATGGCTACACCTTC	CSARESSGARYYGYTF
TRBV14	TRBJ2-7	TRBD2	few	TGTGCCAGCAGTCAACTAGCGGGAGGGGCCCGCTACGAGCAGTACTTC	CASSQLAGGARYEQYF
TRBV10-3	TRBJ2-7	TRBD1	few	TGTGCCATCAGTAGAACGGGACAGGGCTACGAGCAGTACTTC	CAISRTGQGYEQYF
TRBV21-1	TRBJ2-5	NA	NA	TGTGCCAGCAGCAGTTATTGGGTCCGCGAGACCCAGTACTTC	CASSSYWVRETQYF
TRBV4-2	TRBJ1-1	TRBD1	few	TGTGCCAGCAGCCAAGAGGACCTTTTCAGGGGGGAAGCTTTCTTT	CASSQEDLFRGEAFF
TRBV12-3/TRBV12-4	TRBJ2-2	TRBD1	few	TGTGCCAGCAGTCTAAGGACAGGGGGCTCCGGGGAGCTGTTTTTT	CASSLRTGGSGELFF
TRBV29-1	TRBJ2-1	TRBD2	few	TGCAGCGTTGCCCTCAGGACTAGCGGTAATGAGCAGTTCTTC	CSVALRTSGNEQFF
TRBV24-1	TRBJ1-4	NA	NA	TGTGCCACCAGTGGGGGACCTAATGAAAAACTGTTTTTT	CATSGGPNEKLFF
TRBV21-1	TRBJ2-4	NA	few	TGTGCCAGCAGCAAAGATTCGCGGGGAGCCAAAAACATTCAGTACTTC	CASSKDSRGAKNIQYF
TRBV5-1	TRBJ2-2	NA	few	TGCGCCAGCAGCTTGGGGTTGCGGGGAAGTGAGGAGGAGCTGTTTTTT	CASSLGLRGSEEELFF
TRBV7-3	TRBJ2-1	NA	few	TGTGCCAGCAGCTTGGTCCGGGGGAATCGCAATGAGCAGTTCTTC	CASSLVRGNRNEQFF
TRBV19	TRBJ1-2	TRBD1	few	TGTGCCAGTAGTATTGCTGGGACAGGGGGCTGGGGCTACACCTTC	CASSIAGTGGWGYTF
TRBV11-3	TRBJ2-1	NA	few	TGTGCCAGCAGCTCCCCCAGGGGCGATGAGCAGTTCTTC	CASSSPRGDEQFF
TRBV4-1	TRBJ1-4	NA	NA	TGCGCCAGCAGCCAAGGGGGGTGGGATGAAAAACTGTTTTTT	CASSQGGWDEKLFF
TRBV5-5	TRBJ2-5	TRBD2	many	TGTGCCAGCAGCTCGAGTCCGACTAGCGCAAGGGAGACCCAGTACTTC	CASSSSPTSARETQYF
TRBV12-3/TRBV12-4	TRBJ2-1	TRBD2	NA	TGTGCCAGCAGTACTAGCGGGAGTTCCAATGAGCAGTTCTTC	CASSTSGSSNEQFF
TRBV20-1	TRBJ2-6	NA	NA	TGCAGTGCTGTTTTTCGCGGCCTCTCTGGGGCCAACGTCCTGACTTTC	CSAVFRGLSGANVLTF
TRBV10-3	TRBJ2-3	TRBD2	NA	TGTGCCATCAGCCCGCTAGCGGGGGGGAAGAACACAGATACGCAGTATTTT	CAISPLAGGKNTDTQYF
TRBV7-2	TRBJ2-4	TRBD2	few	TGTGCCAGCAGCTCCTGGACTAGCGGGGGTGGTAAAGCTCAGTACTTC	CASSSWTSGGGKAQYF
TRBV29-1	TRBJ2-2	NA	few	TGCAGCGTTGAATTAACAGGGAAGAACACCGGGGAGCTGTTTTTT	CSVELTGKNTGELFF
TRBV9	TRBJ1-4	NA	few	TGTGCCAGCAGCCCCACGGAGTATAATGAAAAACTGTTTTTT	CASSPTEYNEKLFF
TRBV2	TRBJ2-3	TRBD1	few	TGTGCCAGCAGTGCGGACAGGGGCACTGGTACGCAGTATTTT	CASSADRGTGTQYF